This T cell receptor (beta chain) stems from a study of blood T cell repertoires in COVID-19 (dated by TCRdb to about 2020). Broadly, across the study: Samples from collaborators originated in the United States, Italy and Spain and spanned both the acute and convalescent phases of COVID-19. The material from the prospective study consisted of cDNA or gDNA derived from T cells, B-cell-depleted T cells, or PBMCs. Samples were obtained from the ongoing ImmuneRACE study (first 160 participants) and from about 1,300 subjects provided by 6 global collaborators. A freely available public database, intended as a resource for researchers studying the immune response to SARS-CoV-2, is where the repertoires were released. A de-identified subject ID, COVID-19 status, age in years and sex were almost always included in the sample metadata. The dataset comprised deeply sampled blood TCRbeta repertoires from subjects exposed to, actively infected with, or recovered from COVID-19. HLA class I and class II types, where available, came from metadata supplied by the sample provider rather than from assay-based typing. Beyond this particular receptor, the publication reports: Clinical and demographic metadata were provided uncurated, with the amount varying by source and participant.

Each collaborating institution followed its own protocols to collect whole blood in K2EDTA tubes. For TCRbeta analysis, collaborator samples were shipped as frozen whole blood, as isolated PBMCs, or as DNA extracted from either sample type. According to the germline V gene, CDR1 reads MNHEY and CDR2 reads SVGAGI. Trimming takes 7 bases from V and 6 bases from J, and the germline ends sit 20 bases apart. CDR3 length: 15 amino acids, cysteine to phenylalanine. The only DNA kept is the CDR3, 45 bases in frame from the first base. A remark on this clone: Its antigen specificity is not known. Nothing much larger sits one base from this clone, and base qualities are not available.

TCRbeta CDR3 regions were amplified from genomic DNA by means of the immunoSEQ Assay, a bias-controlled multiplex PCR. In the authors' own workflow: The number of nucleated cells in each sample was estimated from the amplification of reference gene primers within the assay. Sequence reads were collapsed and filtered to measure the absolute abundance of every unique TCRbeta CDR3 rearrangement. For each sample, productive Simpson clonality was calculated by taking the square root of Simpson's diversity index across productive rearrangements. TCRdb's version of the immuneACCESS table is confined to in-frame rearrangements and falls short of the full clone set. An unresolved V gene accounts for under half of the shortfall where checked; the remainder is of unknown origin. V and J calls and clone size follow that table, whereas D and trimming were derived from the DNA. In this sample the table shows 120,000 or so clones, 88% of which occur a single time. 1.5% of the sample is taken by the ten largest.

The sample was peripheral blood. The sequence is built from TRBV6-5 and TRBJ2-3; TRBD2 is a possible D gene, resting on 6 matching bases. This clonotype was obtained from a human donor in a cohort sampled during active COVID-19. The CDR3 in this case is CASKQRGFVSDTQYF. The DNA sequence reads TGTGCCAGCAAACAACGGGGGTTCGTTTCCGATACGCAGTATTTT.